This is a list of T cell receptor beta chains from one sample in a study of multiple sclerosis patients with progressive multifocal leukoencephalopathy. Clones were read by immunoSEQ multiplex PCR, and TCRdb kept only the in-frame ones, dropping some. Of fewer than 40,000 clones in the sample, roughly 87% were seen once. The sequenced sample was PBMCs, obtained from a patient treated with natalizumab. The receptors stem from a woman aged 40 to 49 with progressive multifocal leukoencephalopathy. CDR3s include the opening cysteine and the closing phenylalanine or tryptophan. D genes are given only for firm matches. Expanded clones get a size class; other rows say once, few or many, or leave the size out.

clone size | D gene | J gene | V gene | CDR3 length | CDR3 protein | CDR3 DNA
NA | NA | TRBJ2-7 | TRBV6-1 | 13 | CASSETRGHEQYF | TGTGCCAGCAGTGAAACGAGAGGCCACGAGCAGTACTTC
NA | NA | TRBJ2-7 | TRBV19 | 13 | CASSVRVTNEQYF | TGTGCCAGTAGTGTCAGGGTAACGAACGAGCAGTACTTC
NA | TRBD2 | TRBJ2-1 | TRBV19 | 15 | CASTTGTSVFNEQFF | TGTGCCAGTACCACCGGGACTAGCGTGTTCAATGAGCAGTTCTTC
NA | TRBD1 | TRBJ1-1 | TRBV4-2 | 16 | CASSHIPGQGDGEAFF | TGTGCCAGCAGCCATATACCGGGACAGGGGGATGGTGAAGCTTTCTTT
NA | TRBD1 | TRBJ2-4 | TRBV25-1 | 14 | CASSALGQLNIQYF | TGTGCCAGCAGTGCATTGGGACAGTTAAACATTCAGTACTTC
NA | TRBD1 | TRBJ2-7 | TRBV27 | 14 | CASSQTGGFDEQYF | TGTGCCAGCAGTCAAACAGGGGGCTTCGACGAGCAGTACTTC
NA | NA | TRBJ2-3 | TRBV11-3 | 17 | CASSLRSGYASTDTQYF | TGTGCCAGCAGCTTAAGGAGTGGGTACGCTAGCACAGATACGCAGTATTTT
few | TRBD1 | TRBJ2-2 | TRBV11-3 | 17 | CASSLEKGTGGSGELFF | TGTGCCAGCAGCTTAGAGAAAGGGACAGGGGGCTCCGGGGAGCTGTTTTTT
NA | NA | TRBJ2-5 | TRBV7-2 | 15 | CASSLGGAGQETQYF | TGTGCCAGCAGCTTGGGGGGTGCGGGCCAAGAGACCCAGTACTTC
few | NA | TRBJ1-5 | TRBV19 | 13 | CASSVGVVQPQHF | TGTGCCAGTAGTGTTGGGGTGGTTCAGCCCCAGCATTTT
NA | TRBD1 | TRBJ1-3 | TRBV5-5 | 15 | CASSTQTGLGNTIYF | TGTGCCAGCAGCACCCAGACAGGGCTGGGAAACACCATATATTTT
NA | TRBD1 | TRBJ1-4 | TRBV30 | 15 | CAWSVQKGAGEKLFF | TGTGCCTGGAGTGTACAGAAGGGGGCAGGGGAAAAACTGTTTTTT
once | NA | TRBJ1-2 | TRBV7-3 | 15 | CASSLSPGQFAGYTF | TGTGCCAGCAGCTTAAGCCCAGGGCAGTTCGCTGGCTACACCTTC
NA | TRBD2 | TRBJ2-1 | TRBV19 | 15 | CASSSGSGERNEQFF | TGTGCCAGTAGCTCCGGGAGCGGGGAACGAAATGAGCAGTTCTTC
NA | NA | TRBJ2-1 | TRBV9 | 12 | CASSVGYNEQFF | TGTGCCAGCAGCGTAGGTTACAATGAGCAGTTCTTC
NA | TRBD1 | TRBJ2-5 | TRBV7-2 | 13 | CASISDRGETQYF | TGTGCCAGCATTTCCGACAGGGGAGAGACCCAGTACTTC
NA | TRBD1 | TRBJ1-1 | TRBV19 | 14 | CASSRTGGPTEAFF | TGTGCCAGTAGTAGAACAGGGGGTCCCACTGAAGCTTTCTTT
NA | NA | TRBJ2-1 | TRBV7-9 | 14 | CASSYSTSTNEQFF | TGTGCCAGCAGCTATAGCACTAGTACCAATGAGCAGTTCTTC
NA | TRBD1 | TRBJ1-5 | TRBV19 | 13 | CASSIGTGGDRAF | TGTGCCAGTAGTATAGGTACGGGTGGGGACAGGGCATTT
NA | TRBD1 | TRBJ2-5 | TRBV5-1 | 15 | CASSSIGQGAETQYF | TGCGCCAGCAGCTCGATTGGACAGGGGGCGGAGACCCAGTACTTC
NA | TRBD1 | TRBJ1-4 | TRBV28 | 17 | CASRPRTGDGTNEKLFF | TGTGCCAGCAGGCCGCGGACAGGGGACGGAACTAATGAAAAACTGTTTTTT
few | NA | TRBJ1-3 | TRBV19 | 11 | CASSPGNTIYF | TGTGCCAGTAGCCCCGGGAACACCATATATTTT
NA | NA | TRBJ2-3 | TRBV7-2 | 14 | CASSFSVGTDTQYF | TGTGCCAGCAGTTTCTCTGTTGGTACAGATACGCAGTATTTT
once | NA | TRBJ2-1 | TRBV6-1 | 12 | CASRPPWPEQFF | TGTGCCAGCAGGCCCCCGTGGCCCGAGCAGTTCTTC
few | NA | TRBJ2-1 | TRBV9 | 13 | CASSAIGGGEQFF | TGTGCCAGCAGCGCCATAGGTGGGGGAGAGCAGTTCTTC
NA | NA | TRBJ1-1 | TRBV7-9 | 12 | CASQSMNTEAFF | TGTGCCAGCCAAAGTATGAACACTGAAGCTTTCTTT
NA | TRBD1 | TRBJ1-2 | TRBV5-1 | 13 | CASSDYRGRGYTF | TGCGCCAGCAGCGATTACAGGGGGCGCGGCTACACCTTC
NA | NA | TRBJ2-6 | TRBV4-2 | 16 | CASSQEDSTGANVLTF | TGTGCCAGCAGCCAAGAGGACAGCACTGGGGCCAACGTCCTGACTTTC